The clone carrying this T cell receptor (beta chain) was found many times. This entry belongs to a study of early T cells in non-severe SARS-CoV-2 infection. TCRdb itself ran the 5' RACE reads through MiXCR, one entry per CDR3 protein. The repertoire holds roughly 35,000 distinct CDR3 sequences, with 5.5% to 7% as singletons. Germline CDR1 SGHRS, CDR2 YFSETQ. Losses at the gene ends were 0 bases for V and 7 bases for J; bases not matched to a gene: 2. The CDR3 length is 14 residues. This receptor was obtained from an adult who was a healthcare worker with PCR-confirmed SARS-CoV-2 infection or an uninfected control (not recorded which). This chain joins TRBV5-1 and TRBJ1-5; 9 nucleotides agree with TRBD1. Sequenced material: whole blood. CDR3 protein: CASSLGQGEQPQHF. The CDR3, as DNA: TGCGCCAGCAGCTTGGGACAGGGGGAACAGCCCCAGCATTTT.